Below are 11 T cell receptor beta chains sequenced from a single sample in a study of blood T cell repertoires in COVID-19 (dated by TCRdb to about 2020). The library was built by means of the immunoSEQ multiplex PCR assay. The source is immuneACCESS, and TCRdb retained only in-frame sequences with V and J called. Part of the clones is not carried over; for the studies checked, unresolved V genes explain less than half of this, and the remainder is unexplained. Present in this sample are 72,000 or so clones, less than 85% of which were seen just once. The top ten constitute 16% of the sample. Sequencing was carried out using peripheral blood. The receptors stem from a man at least 80 years old with active COVID-19.

The genes are TRBV2 and TRBJ2-4, with a possible D match to TRBD2 (7 bases). Deletions cut 1 base from V and 3 bases from J, with 10 bases between. Per the germline V gene, CDR1 is SNHLY and CDR2 is FYNNEI. The length of the CDR3 is 15 residues. CDR3 sequence: CASSEGGGHKNIQYF. CDR3 DNA: TGTGCCAGCAGTGAAGGCGGGGGACACAAAAACATTCAGTACTTC.

There are a few counts of this clone. The chain carries TRBV7-9 and TRBJ1-6, with D perhaps TRBD1 (5 bases). Germline V gene lookup returns CDR1 SEHNR and CDR2 FQNEAQ (reference sequence). The germline V and J ends were trimmed by 3 bases and 8 bases, with 17 bases remaining between them. CDR3 length: 16 amino acids. The CDR3, as DNA: TGTGCCAGCAGCTTGGGGCTACAGGTTAACTATTCACCCCTCCACTTT. Its protein product is CASSLGLQVNYSPLHF.

The chain couples TRBV6-5 to TRBJ1-6, with no clear D. Trimming removed 6 bases at V and 11 bases at J, with 8 bases between. CDR1 MNHEY and CDR2 SVGAGI come from the germline V gene. The CDR3 covers 11 residues. CDR3 amino acids: CASRAFTPLHF. The CDR3 DNA follows: TGTGCCAGCAGAGCCTTTACACCCCTCCACTTT.

This chain uses TRBV5-6 with TRBJ2-5; D ambiguous. Germline CDR1 reads SGHDT; CDR2 reads YYEEEE. This CDR3 spans 13 amino acids. V dropped 2 bases and J dropped 4 bases, with 9 bases sitting between them. DNA for the CDR3: TGTGCCAGCAGCTTAGCCGTAAGAGAGACCCAGTACTTC. Residues: CASSLAVRETQYF.

This clone was recorded once. In nucleotides, the CDR3 is TGTGCCAGCAGTGAAGCTTTAGTTTACAATGAGCAGTTCTTC. Protein sequence: CASSEALVYNEQFF. The chain links TRBV2 to TRBJ2-1; D uncertain. Germline V gene sequence: CDR1 SNHLY, CDR2 FYNNEI. V shed 0 bases and J shed 4 bases, with 7 bases lying between them. CDR3 length: 14 amino acids. The whole variable domain, remainder taken from reference TRBV2 and TRBJ2-1, is EPEVTQTPSHQVTQMGQEVILRCVPISNHLYFYWYRQILGQKVEFLVSFYNNEISEKSEIFDDQFSVERPDGSNFTLKIRSTKLEDSAMYFCASSEALVYNEQFFGPGTRLTVL.

This clone has just a few counts. This chain uses TRBV6-5 with TRBJ1-2; tentative D call: TRBD1 (6 bases). CDR3 length equals 15 residues. From germline, CDR1 is MNHEY and CDR2 SVGAGI. The ends were cut back, 8 bases at V and 6 bases at J, with 22 bases in the middle. The CDR3 region has the DNA TGTGCCAGCCATACGGGGGGCCGGTCGTTTCATGGCTACACCTTC. Translation: CASHTGGRSFHGYTF.

CDR3 sequence (DNA): TGTGCCAAACTCGGGGAGCTGTTTTTT. As protein: CAKLGELFF. V gene TRBV7-9 combines with J gene TRBJ2-2; no definite D call. Trimming took off 10 bases at V and 7 bases at J, with 4 bases between the two ends. Germline CDR1 is SEHNR and CDR2 is FQNEAQ (reference sequence). The CDR3 extends over 9 amino acids.

The chain links TRBV19 to TRBJ2-6, with a possible D match to TRBD1 (5 bases). The CDR3 is made up of 18 amino acids. The germline CDR1 and CDR2 sequences are LNHDA and SQIVND (reference sequence). Deletions cut 5 bases from V and 3 bases from J, with 20 bases between. Here the CDR3 DNA reads TGTGCCAGTAGTTCCTCCTGGGGCCAGAGTGTTGGGGCCAACGTCCTGACTTTC. This sequence encodes CASSSSWGQSVGANVLTF.

This clone appeared a single time. The chain uses TRBV18 and TRBJ1-2, with unresolved D. This CDR3 region has 15 residues. Trimming stripped 0 bases from V and 6 bases from J, with 14 bases between. Germline loops: CDR1 KGHSH, CDR2 LQKENI. CDR3 nucleotide sequence: TGTGCCAGCTCACCACCGGCGGCGCGGGTCGATGGCTACACCTTC. Its translation is CASSPPAARVDGYTF.

This chain connects TRBV30 to TRBJ1-2; 10 bases are a match to TRBD1. The CDR3 is 14 residues long. Germline trimming cut 5 bases from V and 6 bases from J; bases unmatched to any gene: 9. The V gene's germline CDR1 is GTSNPN and CDR2 SVGIG (reference sequence). The CDR3 protein is CAWAGQGVRNGYTF. CDR3 nucleotides: TGTGCCTGGGCAGGACAGGGGGTGCGGAATGGCTACACCTTC.

V is TRBV19 and J is TRBJ1-4; a weak D match, TRBD1 (5 bases). V dropped 6 bases and J dropped 5 bases, with 13 bases sitting between them. The CDR3 totals 14 residues. Per germline, CDR1 LNHDA and CDR2 SQIVND (reference sequence). CDR3 in amino acids: CASSKGQLNEKLFF. The CDR3 coding sequence is TGTGCCAGTAGCAAGGGGCAACTAAATGAAAAACTGTTTTTT.